This T cell receptor beta chain was documented in a study of regulatory and conventional T cells in RAG deficiency. Study observations and caveats: Omenn CD25-high CD127-low cells may be activated cells, not true Tregs. RAG-deficient patients showed markedly lower Shannon entropy and higher Simpson indices than control T-cell subsets. Compared with controls, unique Treg TCR beta sequences dropped roughly 100-fold in Omenn syndrome and CID/AS. In Omenn syndrome, Treg and Tconv repertoires overlapped >75%.

Regulatory T cells were sorted from blood as CD4+ CD25-high CD127-low cells. Turning to this clone: Its target is unknown.

Profiled with immunoSEQ multiplex PCR; TCRdb holds only in-frame clones, not every one. The sample includes under 25,000 clones, about 91% of them seen just once. The sample also formed part of further work on regulatory T cells. As reported in that work: Amplification used 52 TRBV primers and 13 TRBJ primers.

Sequenced: Tregs sorted from blood. The sequence was obtained from a human donor in good health.

CDR3 loop: CASSARTGINYGYTF. The CDR3 nucleotides are TGTGCCAGCAGTGCGAGGACAGGGATTAACTATGGCTACACCTTC. The rearrangement uses TRBV27 and TRBJ1-2; 8 nucleotides agree with TRBD1. J gave up 1 base and V 5 bases, and 6 bases lay outside the gene matches. The CDR3 has 15 residues. Germline lookup yields CDR1 MNHEY and CDR2 SMNVEV (reference sequence).